This T cell receptor (beta chain) emerged from a study of T-cell memory formation after mild COVID-19. The 5'RACE method, run with constant-segment primers, produced TCR alpha and TCR beta cDNA libraries (carrying sample barcodes and UMIs). Each CDR3 protein gets one entry after TCRdb re-called the 5' RACE reads with MiXCR. The table shows hundreds of thousands of distinct CDR3 sequences, with roughly a fifth occurring only once. The CDR3 has 17 residues. Germline V gene data show CDR1 as SGHVS and CDR2 as FNYEAQ. V was cut by 4 bases and J by 6 bases, with 24 bases left in between. Only a few counts were recorded for this clonotype. The antigen remains undetermined. Overall study results and limits: Researchers found some responding clones in pre-infection memory, a sign that cross-reactive memory joined. There was a balanced CD4/CD8 profile in clones contracting day 15 to 85, and later expanders leaned CD4+. Among clones peaking at day 37 in the second wave, SARS-CoV-2 specificity remained unconfirmed.

The specimen sequenced was PBMCs or a T cell subset sorted from them (not recorded which). The rearrangement links TRBV7-6 to TRBJ1-1; D remains unclear. The TCR comes from an adult woman who had mild COVID-19 (a few samples of this study predate the infection). Cell type and time point are not known. The CDR3 here is CASSSREGSFPGAEAFF. For the CDR3, the DNA is TGTGCCAGCAGCTCACGGGAGGGCTCGTTTCCGGGTGCTGAAGCTTTCTTT.